Listed below are T cell receptor beta chains from one sample, sequenced in a study of cytomegalovirus exposure and HLA in healthy donors. TCRdb's table, derived via immunoSEQ multiplex PCR, lists solely in-frame clones and lacks some. The table has some 210,000 clones, around 81% seen once; the top ten hold roughly a tenth. Material for sequencing was PBMCs. The origin of the receptors is a woman in her 50s in good health and CMV-seropositive. Each CDR3 is given with its conserved first and last residue. Fields, in order: V gene, D gene, clone size, J gene, CDR3 DNA, CDR3 protein. D genes are given only for firm matches. Clone size is shown for a subset of rows, as once, few, many or a class of expanded clone.

V: TRBV6-5; D: -; size: -; J: TRBJ1-2; DNA: TGTGCCAGCAGGGCCCTTGACAGTAACTATGGCTACACCTTC; CDR3: CASRALDSNYGYTF
V: TRBV6-1; D: TRBD2; size: -; J: TRBJ2-1; DNA: TGTGCCAGCAGTGAATGGGGAAAGGGACTAGCGGACAATGAGCAGTTCTTC; CDR3: CASSEWGKGLADNEQFF
V: TRBV6-1; D: -; size: once; J: TRBJ1-2; DNA: TGTGCCAGCAGTGAAAATTCACAGTCGCGTGGCTACACTTTC; CDR3: CASSENSQSRGYTF
V: TRBV28; D: TRBD1; size: -; J: TRBJ2-1; DNA: TGTGCCAGCAGTTTTTGGGGGACAGGGGGCGGTGAGCAGTTCTTC; CDR3: CASSFWGTGGGEQFF
V: TRBV6-6; D: -; size: -; J: TRBJ2-1; DNA: TGTGCCAGCACCCCCCCGACAGGAATGGGTGAGCAGTTCTTC; CDR3: CASTPPTGMGEQFF
V: TRBV6-6; D: TRBD2; size: -; J: TRBJ2-7; DNA: TGTGCAATCATGCGGGGGACTAGCGCCTACGAGCAGTACTTC; CDR3: CAIMRGTSAYEQYF
V: TRBV4-3; D: TRBD2; size: -; J: TRBJ2-7; DNA: TGCGCCAGCAGCCAAACGGGACTAGCGGACTCCTACGAGCAGTACTTC; CDR3: CASSQTGLADSYEQYF
V: TRBV5-1; D: TRBD1; size: once; J: TRBJ2-7; DNA: TGCGCCAGCAGCTTAGAGGACAGGGTTGGGGAGCAGTACTTC; CDR3: CASSLEDRVGEQYF
V: TRBV18; D: -; size: -; J: TRBJ2-3; DNA: TGTGCCAGCTCACCACGAGGAGGGGGCACAGATACGCAGTATTTT; CDR3: CASSPRGGGTDTQYF
V: TRBV19; D: -; size: -; J: TRBJ2-5; DNA: TGTGCCAGTAATCCCAGCCTAGAGCAAGAGACCCAGTACTTC; CDR3: CASNPSLEQETQYF
V: TRBV11-1; D: -; size: -; J: TRBJ1-1; DNA: TGTGCCAGCAGCTACGGCGAGCGGACTGAAGCTTTCTTT; CDR3: CASSYGERTEAFF
V: TRBV19; D: TRBD1; size: -; J: TRBJ1-5; DNA: TGTGCCAGTAGTGGAGAGGGGGCTTATAGCAATCAGCCCCAGCATTTT; CDR3: CASSGEGAYSNQPQHF
V: TRBV19; D: -; size: -; J: TRBJ1-2; DNA: TGTGCCAGTAGTATCGGGTCAGTCGATAACTATGGCTACACCTTC; CDR3: CASSIGSVDNYGYTF
V: TRBV4-1; D: -; size: -; J: TRBJ1-1; DNA: TGCGCCAGCAGCCCAGAACAGGGCGGGAACACTGAAGCTTTCTTT; CDR3: CASSPEQGGNTEAFF
V: TRBV29-1; D: -; size: -; J: TRBJ1-2; DNA: TGCAGCGTTGCGCGTGGGGTGCCGACAGAGCATGGCTACACCTTC; CDR3: CSVARGVPTEHGYTF
V: TRBV28; D: -; size: -; J: TRBJ1-2; DNA: TGTGCCAGCAGCCCCCTCTGGGGAGGAGGTAGCTATGGCTACACCTTC; CDR3: CASSPLWGGGSYGYTF
V: TRBV5-1; D: -; size: once; J: TRBJ2-7; DNA: TGCGCCAGCAGCTTGAGACCGGACTCAAGCGAGCAGTACTTC; CDR3: CASSLRPDSSEQYF
V: TRBV11-2; D: -; size: -; J: TRBJ2-2; DNA: TGTGCCAGCAGCGCATACCGGGACTCAGTCACCGGGGAGCTGTTTTTT; CDR3: CASSAYRDSVTGELFF
V: TRBV7-2; D: -; size: -; J: TRBJ2-2; DNA: TGTGCCAGCAGCTTAGCGGCCCGTGGCACCGGGGAGCTGTTTTTT; CDR3: CASSLAARGTGELFF
V: TRBV28; D: TRBD1; size: -; J: TRBJ1-4; DNA: TGTGCCAGCAGTTTGTCCGGGACAGGAAATGAAAAACTGTTTTTT; CDR3: CASSLSGTGNEKLFF
V: TRBV4-2; D: TRBD2; size: -; J: TRBJ2-5; DNA: TGTGCCAGCAGCCCAGGGAAGTGGGTTACTAGCGGGGGCCAAGAGACCCAGTACTTC; CDR3: CASSPGKWVTSGGQETQYF
V: TRBV19; D: -; size: -; J: TRBJ1-5; DNA: TGTGCCAGTAAATTCCGGGAGGTAAATCAGCCCCAGCATTTT; CDR3: CASKFREVNQPQHF
V: TRBV5-1; D: -; size: -; J: TRBJ2-3; DNA: TGCGCCAGCAGGGGTCAGGGTACAGATACGCAGTATTTT; CDR3: CASRGQGTDTQYF
V: TRBV23-1; D: -; size: -; J: TRBJ1-2; DNA: TGCGCCAGCAGTCAATCTAAGGCCCGGGGTCTATTAGGCGGCTACACCTTC; CDR3: CASSQSKARGLLGGYTF
V: TRBV5-1; D: -; size: -; J: TRBJ1-1; DNA: TGCGCCAGCAGCTTGGGATACAGGGAAGAAGCTTTCTTT; CDR3: CASSLGYREEAFF
V: TRBV18; D: TRBD1; size: -; J: TRBJ1-6; DNA: TGTGCCAGCTCAACGGACAGGGCCAATTCACCCCTCCACTTT; CDR3: CASSTDRANSPLHF
V: TRBV10-3; D: TRBD2; size: -; J: TRBJ2-1; DNA: TGTGCCATCAGTGAGCAGGGACTAGCGGGGGGCAGTAATGAGCAGTTCTTC; CDR3: CAISEQGLAGGSNEQFF
V: TRBV30; D: TRBD1; size: -; J: TRBJ1-2; DNA: TGTGCCTGGAAAGTGACAGGGGTTCAAGGCTACACCTTC; CDR3: CAWKVTGVQGYTF
V: TRBV7-2; D: TRBD2; size: -; J: TRBJ2-2; DNA: TGTGCCAGCAGCATACTAGCGGGGGCGGCCGGGGAGCTGTTTTTT; CDR3: CASSILAGAAGELFF
V: TRBV5-6; D: -; size: -; J: TRBJ2-7; DNA: TGTGCCAGCAGCTTGTCAGGGCCTGGGGTTGAGTACGAGCAGTACTTC; CDR3: CASSLSGPGVEYEQYF
V: TRBV12-5; D: TRBD1; size: few; J: TRBJ1-5; DNA: TGTGCTAGTGGTCAGACTCAGACAGGGTTGTATAGCAATCAGCCCCAGCATTTT; CDR3: CASGQTQTGLYSNQPQHF
V: TRBV5-1; D: -; size: -; J: TRBJ2-7; DNA: TGCGCCAGCAGCTCCCCCGGGGGAAGCTCCTACGAGCAGTACTTC; CDR3: CASSSPGGSSYEQYF
V: TRBV27; D: TRBD2; size: -; J: TRBJ2-3; DNA: TGTGCCAGCACCGCTAGCGGGGGACTCATACAAAGCACAGATACGCAGTATTTT; CDR3: CASTASGGLIQSTDTQYF
V: TRBV7-9; D: -; size: -; J: TRBJ1-2; DNA: TGTGCCAGCAGCTTAATGACAGGCTATGGCTACACCTTC; CDR3: CASSLMTGYGYTF
V: TRBV7-7; D: TRBD1; size: -; J: TRBJ2-5; DNA: TGTGCCAGCAGCTCAGTACAGGGGGACGAGACCCAGTACTTC; CDR3: CASSSVQGDETQYF
V: TRBV19; D: TRBD1; size: once; J: TRBJ1-2; DNA: TGTGCCAGTAGTATTTCCGGGACAGAGGCTTCTGGCTACACCTTC; CDR3: CASSISGTEASGYTF
V: TRBV5-1; D: TRBD1; size: -; J: TRBJ2-3; DNA: TGCGCCAGCAGCCAGGGACAGGGCGCAGATACGCAGTATTTT; CDR3: CASSQGQGADTQYF
V: TRBV19; D: -; size: -; J: TRBJ2-2; DNA: TGTGCCAGTAGTATGCTAGCCGGGAACACCGGGGAGCTGTTTTTT; CDR3: CASSMLAGNTGELFF
V: TRBV9; D: -; size: -; J: TRBJ2-3; DNA: TGTGCCAGCAGCGTAGTCTCCTACGGTCCCACAGATACGCAGTATTTT; CDR3: CASSVVSYGPTDTQYF
V: TRBV19; D: -; size: -; J: TRBJ2-7; DNA: TGTGCCAGTAGTATTAGCGGTTACGAGCAGTACTTC; CDR3: CASSISGYEQYF
V: TRBV7-8; D: -; size: -; J: TRBJ1-3; DNA: TGTGCCAGCAGCTTATTCCAACACTCTGGAAACACCATATATTTT; CDR3: CASSLFQHSGNTIYF
V: TRBV7-9; D: -; size: -; J: TRBJ2-7; DNA: TGTGCCAGCAGCTCGACCGGGACAACCTACGAGCAGTACTTC; CDR3: CASSSTGTTYEQYF
V: TRBV4-1; D: -; size: few; J: TRBJ2-7; DNA: TGCGCCAGCAGCCCAGGTCCCTACGAGCAGTACTTC; CDR3: CASSPGPYEQYF
V: TRBV29-1; D: TRBD1; size: -; J: TRBJ1-2; DNA: TGCAGCGTAGGAAGACAGGGGGATAACTATGGCTACACCTTC; CDR3: CSVGRQGDNYGYTF
V: TRBV9; D: -; size: -; J: TRBJ2-7; DNA: TGTGCCAGCAGCGGCGCTAGGGGGAACGAGCAGTACTTC; CDR3: CASSGARGNEQYF
V: TRBV7-2; D: -; size: -; J: TRBJ1-4; DNA: TGTGCCAGCAGCTCTCGGGGGGGGATTAATGAAAAACTGTTTTTT; CDR3: CASSSRGGINEKLFF
V: TRBV11-2; D: -; size: -; J: TRBJ1-2; DNA: TGTGCCAGCAGCTTAGGGCAGATCTATGGCTACACCTTC; CDR3: CASSLGQIYGYTF
V: TRBV5-1; D: TRBD1; size: -; J: TRBJ1-2; DNA: TGCGCCAGCAGCTTGGACGCAGGGGGTACTCGAGGCTACACCTTC; CDR3: CASSLDAGGTRGYTF
V: TRBV5-6; D: TRBD2; size: -; J: TRBJ2-7; DNA: TGTGCCAGCAGCTTGGGGATCGGGGGGGAAGAGCAGTACTTC; CDR3: CASSLGIGGEEQYF
V: TRBV28; D: -; size: -; J: TRBJ1-4; DNA: TGTGCCAGCAGGGCGGGGACGGGATTACGGGAAAAACTGTTTTTT; CDR3: CASRAGTGLREKLFF
V: TRBV5-8; D: -; size: once; J: TRBJ2-7; DNA: TGTGCCAGCAGCTTGGAGTCCGGCACGGGGGAGCAGTACTTC; CDR3: CASSLESGTGEQYF
V: TRBV4-1; D: -; size: -; J: TRBJ2-7; DNA: TGCGCCAGCAGCCAAAATTTCCGGGGATCCAACGAGCAGTACTTC; CDR3: CASSQNFRGSNEQYF
V: TRBV5-1; D: -; size: -; J: TRBJ1-6; DNA: TGCGCCAGCAGCTTGGATTACTCGTTACCGCCCCTCCACTTT; CDR3: CASSLDYSLPPLHF
V: TRBV29-1; D: -; size: -; J: TRBJ1-1; DNA: TGCAGCGTTTCCCAGGGAAGAACTGAAGCTTTCTTT; CDR3: CSVSQGRTEAFF
V: TRBV5-1; D: -; size: -; J: TRBJ1-2; DNA: TGCGCCAGCAGCTTGGCCCCCAGGAGAGAGGGCTATGGCTACACCTTC; CDR3: CASSLAPRREGYGYTF
V: TRBV5-1; D: TRBD2; size: -; J: TRBJ2-7; DNA: TGCGCCAGCAGCTTTGGGGGGGGCGAGCAGTACTTC; CDR3: CASSFGGGEQYF
V: TRBV27; D: TRBD2; size: -; J: TRBJ2-3; DNA: TGTGCCAGCAGTCCAGGACTAGCGGGGGGGACGGATACGCAGTATTTT; CDR3: CASSPGLAGGTDTQYF
V: TRBV6-1; D: TRBD1; size: -; J: TRBJ1-5; DNA: TGTGCCAGCAGTGGAGGACAGGGCAATCAGCCCCAGCATTTT; CDR3: CASSGGQGNQPQHF